This T cell receptor (beta chain) was captured in a study of post-analysis software for immune sequencing data. Study-wide context: Disease trajectories encompassed relapsing-remitting, secondary progressive and progressive-relapsing multiple sclerosis.

For this clonotype: The antigen is undetermined.

Libraries were made from TCR beta cDNA, and they carried unique molecular identifiers. The source material, roughly 0.9 to 11 million T cells, gave rise to about 520,000 cDNA molecules. TCRdb re-derived calls from the PCR reads in MiXCR, one entry per CDR3 protein. There are roughly 600,000 distinct CDR3 sequences in the sample; roughly 47% occur only once, and roughly 1.7% lies in the top ten. Study observations and caveats: Four to six TRBV segments were significantly more frequent in patients than in controls. TRBV5-6, TRBV5-1 and TRBV20-1 were among these segments. There was significantly lower normalized Chao1 diversity in multiple sclerosis patients than in controls.

CDR3 length equals 15 residues. Trimming took 3 bases from V and 6 from J; bases not matched to a gene: 7. The receptor comes from a girl aged 5 to 17 with multiple sclerosis. The V gene is TRBV12-3 or TRBV12-4, the J gene TRBJ2-5, with 10 bases that match TRBD2. Input material: blood. Here the CDR3 reads CASSLASGGHKTQYF. The CDR3 nucleotides are TGTGCCAGCAGTTTGGCTAGCGGGGGCCACAAGACCCAGTACTTC.